This T cell receptor beta chain derives from a study of T cells after yellow fever vaccination. About the study: Preparation of the low-cell-number fractions used SMART-Seq v4 Ultra Low Input.

This clonotype was seen ten or more times. The antigen is unknown. Findings of the study overall: Highly abundant clonotypes carried over from the bulk population could end up in FACS-sorted repertoires as contaminants.

V shed 4 bases and J 1 base; nucleotides not matched to a gene: 6. Looked up from germline, CDR1 is SGHTA and CDR2 is FQGNSA. The CDR3 covers 15 residues. UMIs and a universal primer site were added when TCR cDNA was made by 5'RACE template switching. TCRdb analysed the 5' RACE reads with MiXCR anew, one entry per CDR3 protein. The sample has over 300,000 distinct CDR3 sequences, 4.1% seen once. The starting material was PBMCs, obtained 5 days after the yellow fever booster vaccination. The chain uses TRBV7-2 and TRBJ1-1; 7 bases match TRBD1. The clonotype was recovered from a man aged 18-30 years who received the YFV17D yellow fever vaccine. The CDR3 DNA reads TGTGCCAGCAGCTCGTATGGGACAGCGAACACTGAAGCTTTCTTT. It yields the protein CASSSYGTANTEAFF. Supplemented by reference TRBV7-2 and TRBJ1-1, the full variable domain reads GAGVSQSPSNKVTEKGKDVELRCDPISGHTALYWYRQSLGQGLEFLIYFQGNSAPDKSGLPSDRFSAERTGGSVSTLTIQRTQQEDSAVYLCASSSYGTANTEAFFGQGTRLTVV.